The clone carrying this T cell receptor (beta chain) was counted many times. Its antigen is as yet unknown. CDR3 size: 15 residues. The germline V and J ends were trimmed by 5 bases and 6 bases, with 20 bases remaining between them. The sample is drawn from a study of T cell repertoires in cytomegalovirus infection. At the level of the study: Both a matching HLA type and CMV infection were indicated by public TCR beta signatures. Findings of the study overall: There were HLA-C-restricted CMV-specific TCR beta clonotypes dominating the ex vivo response. The cumulative frequency of public TCR beta families distinguished individuals who carried CMV together with the relevant HLA.

TCRdb called the reads again in MiXCR, with one record for every CDR3 protein. The sample includes around 260,000 distinct CDR3 sequences, 9.1% of them seen just once. The clonotype originates from a human donor in good health (CMV status not recorded). Some clones in this sample may be carry-over from other donors' samples. This chain joins TRBV12-3 or TRBV12-4 and TRBJ2-7; D unresolved. Sequenced: PBMCs. For the CDR3, the DNA is TGTGCCAGCAGTCCCGCTGGCGGCGTGGGTTCCGAGCAGTACTTC. It translates to CASSPAGGVGSEQYF.